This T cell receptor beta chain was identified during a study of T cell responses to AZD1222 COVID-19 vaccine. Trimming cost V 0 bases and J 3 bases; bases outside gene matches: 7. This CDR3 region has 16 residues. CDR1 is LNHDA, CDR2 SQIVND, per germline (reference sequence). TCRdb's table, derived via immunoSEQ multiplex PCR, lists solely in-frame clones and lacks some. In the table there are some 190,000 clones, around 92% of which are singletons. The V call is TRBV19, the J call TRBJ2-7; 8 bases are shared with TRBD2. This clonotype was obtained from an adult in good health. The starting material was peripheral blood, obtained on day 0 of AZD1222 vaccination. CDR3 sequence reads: CASSIDHLAGSYEQYF. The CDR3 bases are TGTGCCAGTAGTATAGATCACTTAGCGGGGAGCTACGAGCAGTACTTC. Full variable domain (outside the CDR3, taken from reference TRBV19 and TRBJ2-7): DGGITQSPKYLFRKEGQNVTLSCEQNLNHDAMYWYRQDPGQGLRLIYYSQIVNDFQKGDIAEGYSVSREKKESFPLTVTSAQKNPTAFYLCASSIDHLAGSYEQYFGPGTRLTVT.